The clone carrying this T cell receptor (beta chain) appeared a few times. Its target is not known. The sample belongs to a study of T-cell memory formation after mild COVID-19. On the study more broadly: TCR clustering was largely donor specific.

The authors produced TCR alpha and TCR beta cDNA libraries with sample barcodes and UMIs by 5'RACE using constant-segment primers. MiXCR was run by TCRdb on the 5' RACE reads, yielding one entry per CDR3 protein. The sample comprises 400,000 or so distinct CDR3 sequences, 15% to 20% of which are singletons, and roughly 8.4% rests with the top ten. Study-level findings and limits: Contracting clones, day 15 to 85, had balanced CD4/CD8, and later expanders favored CD4+.

This clonotype was obtained from an adult woman who had mild COVID-19 (a few samples of this study predate the infection). Cell type and time point are not known. Material for sequencing was PBMCs or a T cell subset sorted from them (not recorded which).

The CDR3 nucleotides are TGTGCCAGTAGTATCGTACTCACCGGGGAGCTGTTTTTT. The encoded protein is CASSIVLTGELFF. This chain connects TRBV19 to TRBJ2-2; no clear D gene. CDR1 and CDR2 from the germline V gene are LNHDA and SQIVND (reference sequence). This CDR3 has 13 amino acids. The germline V and J ends were trimmed by 3 bases and 4 bases, with 6 bases remaining between them.